The present T cell receptor (beta chain) was sequenced within a study of blood T cells in healthy people across ages. Using a J-beta primer mix together with a sample-barcoded 5' primer, a second PCR was run for roughly 6 to 11 cycles. In TCRdb, the 5' RACE reads were re-called with MiXCR into one record per CDR3 protein. The top ten clones hold approximately 3.7% of a sample with 550,000 to 750,000 distinct CDR3 sequences, roughly 20% of them seen once. Study-wide results and caveats: Expanded clonotype shifts may have been confounded, as the donors had an unknown CMV status.

Every donor provided around 10 milliliters of peripheral blood. This clonotype was detected many times. The antigen is not known. Germline CDR1 and CDR2: MDHEN and SYDVKM. This CDR3 has 16 residues. Trimming took 2 bases from V and 3 from J, leaving 16 bases between them. Sequencing was carried out using blood. The receptor's source is a man between 70 and 80 years old in good health. The chain recombines TRBV28 with TRBJ2-5; the D is unclear. The CDR3: CASSLGGPTLEETQYF. The CDR3 bases are TGTGCCAGCAGTTTAGGTGGGCCGACCCTCGAAGAGACCCAGTACTTC.